A single sample gave rise to the 25 T cell receptor beta chains below, sequenced in a study of PD-1 blockade in classical Hodgkin lymphoma. Relapses following autologous stem cell transplantation were seen in all patients, with brentuximab vedotin exposure varying. Profiling relied on immunoSEQ multiplex PCR, and the TCRdb table lists in-frame clones only, not all of them. The profile shows tens of thousands of clones, 85% to 90% of them singletons. The sequenced sample was peripheral blood mononuclear cells (PBMCs), obtained before the second cycle of nivolumab. The source is a human donor with classical Hodgkin lymphoma.

This chain joins TRBV20-1 and TRBJ2-1; D is undetermined. This CDR3 region has 11 residues. V lost 5 bases and J 7 bases, leaving 9 bases between the germline ends. The germline gives CDR1 DFQATT, CDR2 SNEGSKA (reference sequence). The CDR3 here is CSAPVLNEQFF. CDR3 in DNA: TGCAGTGCTCCAGTATTAAATGAGCAGTTCTTC.

Only one count was recorded for this clone. The J gene is TRBJ2-1, the V gene TRBV19; D is unresolved. The CDR3 sequence is 11 residues long. V dropped 2 bases and J dropped 9 bases, with 5 bases sitting between them. Germline V lookup: CDR1 LNHDA, CDR2 SQIVND (reference sequence). This chain's CDR3 is CASSIWGEQFF. The CDR3 DNA sequence: TGTGCCAGTAGTATATGGGGTGAGCAGTTCTTC.

The chain has TRBV28 and TRBJ1-4; 8 positions match TRBD1. The CDR3 consists of 15 residues. Germline V gene sequence: CDR1 MDHEN, CDR2 SYDVKM. With 2 bases clipped from V and 8 bases from J, the junction kept 7 bases outside the gene matches. As DNA, the CDR3 is TGTGCCAGCAGTTTAACGACAGGGGTAGGGGAAAAACTGTTTTTT. Residues: CASSLTTGVGEKLFF.

This clone was counted between two and nine times. CDR3 loop: CASSPRGGAHTEAFF. CDR3 coding DNA: TGTGCCAGTAGTCCCCGAGGAGGGGCGCATACTGAAGCTTTCTTT. The chain couples TRBV19 to TRBJ1-1; weak D call: TRBD1 (5 bases). The CDR3 runs to 15 residues. The V and J ends lost 5 bases and 5 bases respectively, with 18 bases between them. CDR1 LNHDA and CDR2 SQIVND come from the germline V gene (reference sequence).

This rearrangement joins TRBV29-1 to TRBJ2-7; 7 nucleotides line up with TRBD1. The germline CDR1 and CDR2 sequences are SQVTM and ANQGSEA. The V and J ends lost 7 bases and 1 base, in that order; junction bases with no gene match: 7. The CDR3 is made up of 13 amino acids. CDR3 amino acids: CSGRTGGSYEQYF. In DNA form, the CDR3 reads TGCAGCGGACGGACAGGAGGTTCCTACGAGCAGTACTTC.

This chain uses TRBV5-1 with TRBJ2-1; tentative D call: TRBD2 (6 bases). V lost 4 bases, J lost 6 bases, and 17 bases lay in between. The CDR3 spans 15 residues. Germline lookup yields CDR1 SGHRS and CDR2 YFSETQ. CDR3 bases: TGCGCCAGCAGCCTGCGGGGCCAGCTACTCAATGAGCAGTTCTTC. Its protein product is CASSLRGQLLNEQFF.

The chain uses TRBV10-2 and TRBJ1-3; D ambiguous. Germline loops: CDR1 WSHSY, CDR2 SAAADI. The CDR3 covers 15 residues. The V gene lost 6 bases and the J gene lost 0 bases, with 12 bases spanning the gap. The CDR3 region is CASSRAATSGNTIYF. For the CDR3, the DNA is TGCGCCAGCAGCCGAGCAGCAACCTCTGGAAACACCATATATTTT.

This clone was recorded once. The chain is built from TRBV4-1 and TRBJ2-1, with TRBD2 matching 10 bases. The CDR3 totals 17 residues. V dropped 4 bases and J dropped 5; count of bases not matched to a gene: 11. The V gene's germline CDR1 is MGHRA and CDR2 YSYEKL. In DNA form, the CDR3 reads TGCGCCAGCAGCCGCGGACTTCTAGCGGGAGAAAACAATGAGCAGTTCTTC. Residues: CASSRGLLAGENNEQFF.

J is TRBJ2-1 and V is TRBV25-1, with D perhaps TRBD2 (6 bases). V shed 5 bases and J shed 6 bases, with 20 bases lying between them. CDR1 MGHDK and CDR2 SYGVNS come from the germline V gene. This CDR3 comprises 16 residues. CDR3 protein: CASSTVFSGILNEQFF. The CDR3 nucleotides are TGTGCCAGCAGTACCGTTTTTAGCGGAATACTCAATGAGCAGTTCTTC. Based on the CDR3 plus reference TRBV25-1 and TRBJ2-1, the full variable domain is EADIYQTPRYLVIGTGKKITLECSQTMGHDKMYWYQQDPGMELHLIHYSYGVNSTEKGDLSSESTVSRIRTEHFPLTLESARPSHTSQYLCASSTVFSGILNEQFFGPGTRLTVL.

V usage is TRBV27 and J usage is TRBJ1-2, with D hard to call. Germline CDR1 and CDR2: MNHEY and SMNVEV (reference sequence). The V and J ends lost 9 bases and 6 bases respectively, with 20 bases between them. The CDR3 runs to 14 residues. The CDR3 bases are TGTGCCAGTTCCCCAACCTTTTTGGGAAATGGCTACACCTTC. It encodes CASSPTFLGNGYTF.

Only a few counts were recorded for this clone. This chain joins TRBV18 and TRBJ1-6; D is unclear. This CDR3 has 13 amino acids. Germline lookup yields CDR1 KGHSH and CDR2 LQKENI. Trimming cost V 3 bases and J 9 bases, with 9 bases left between them. For the CDR3, the DNA is TGTGCCAGCTCACCGGTGGGTAGTTCACCCCTCCACTTT. Its translation is CASSPVGSSPLHF.

The V gene is TRBV27, the J gene TRBJ1-1, with D possibly being TRBD1 (5 bases). Germline lookup yields CDR1 MNHEY and CDR2 SMNVEV (reference sequence). Trimming removed 6 bases at V and 7 bases at J, with 15 bases between. This CDR3 is 13 amino acids long. The CDR3 protein is CASSPIGEDEAFF. CDR3 nucleotides: TGTGCCAGCAGCCCCATAGGGGAGGATGAAGCTTTCTTT.

The chain combines TRBV4-1 with TRBJ2-6; 10 nucleotides match TRBD2. The CDR3 sequence is 19 residues long. J gave up 0 bases and V 0 bases, and 5 bases lay outside the gene matches. Looked up from germline, CDR1 is MGHRA and CDR2 is YSYEKL. The CDR3 DNA reads as TGCGCCAGCAGCCAAGATCCTAGCGGGGGCAACTCTGGGGCCAACGTCCTGACTTTC. Amino acid sequence: CASSQDPSGGNSGANVLTF.

The J gene is TRBJ2-1, the V gene TRBV19; 7 nucleotides align to TRBD1. Germline V lookup: CDR1 LNHDA, CDR2 SQIVND (reference sequence). The CDR3 consists of 14 residues. V was clipped by 10 bases and J by 7 bases; unmatched bases: 13. The CDR3, as DNA: TGTGCCACCAGTGACAGGGACGGTTTGAATGAGCAGTTCTTC. As protein: CATSDRDGLNEQFF.

The rearrangement uses TRBV10-3 and TRBJ2-3, with no clear D. The germline V and J ends were trimmed by 3 bases and 4 bases, with 14 bases remaining between them. Per germline, CDR1 ENHRY and CDR2 SYGVKD. The CDR3 spans 15 residues. CDR3 sequence reads: CAISDVVLGPDTQYF. CDR3 DNA: TGTGCCATCAGTGACGTGGTTTTGGGCCCAGATACGCAGTATTTT.

This chain connects TRBV7-9 to TRBJ1-4; no reliable D call. The CDR3 totals 18 residues. Per the germline V gene, CDR1 is SEHNR and CDR2 is FQNEAQ (reference sequence). Trimming took off 2 bases at V and 6 bases at J, with 22 bases between the two ends. In nucleotides, the CDR3 is TGTGCCAGCAGCTTAAAAGGTGGGGAGGGCGTGTTTGATGAAAAACTGTTTTTT. Protein: CASSLKGGEGVFDEKLFF.

The V gene is TRBV11-2, the J gene TRBJ2-1; tentatively, D is TRBD1 or TRBD2 (5 bases each). The V gene's germline CDR1 is SGHAT and CDR2 FQNNGV. The germline V and J ends were trimmed by 0 bases and 7 bases, with 22 bases remaining between them. CDR3 length equals 18 residues. This CDR3 is CASSLEGFRGWGENEQFF. The CDR3 nucleotides read TGTGCCAGCAGCTTAGAGGGTTTTCGGGGCTGGGGAGAGAATGAGCAGTTCTTC.

The rearrangement joins TRBV11-2 to TRBJ2-3, with D possibly matching TRBD1 (6 bases). V was cut by 7 bases and J by 5 bases, with 13 bases left in between. This CDR3 comprises 13 residues. CDR1 and CDR2 from the germline V gene are SGHAT and FQNNGV. The CDR3 bases are TGTGCCAGCACCCCAACAGGGTTAGATACGCAGTATTTT. The encoded protein is CASTPTGLDTQYF.

The chain's CDR3 is CASSLLGGLARVWAQYF. CDR3 coding DNA: TGTGCCAGCAGTTTACTTGGGGGACTAGCGCGCGTTTGGGCCCAGTACTTC. The chain has TRBV27 and TRBJ2-5; TRBD2 agrees at 10 bases. Germline CDR1 MNHEY, CDR2 SMNVEV (reference sequence). The CDR3 has 17 residues. J was trimmed by 9 bases and V by 2 bases; bases with no gene match: 15.

The chain employs TRBV7-9 and TRBJ1-1; D unresolved. The germline gives CDR1 SEHNR, CDR2 FQNEAQ (reference sequence). V lost 1 base to trimming and J lost 3 bases, with 12 bases between them. The CDR3 sequence is 15 residues long. CDR3 sequence: CASSLGGGTYTEAFF. CDR3 bases: TGTGCCAGCAGCTTAGGGGGTGGTACGTACACTGAAGCTTTCTTT.

The rearrangement joins TRBV18 to TRBJ2-1; D may be TRBD2 (5 bases). CDR3 size: 15 residues. Per the germline V gene, CDR1 is KGHSH and CDR2 is LQKENI. The ends were cut back, 3 bases at V and 8 bases at J, with 17 bases in the middle. The chain's CDR3 is CASSPELWGVHEQFF. CDR3 DNA sequence: TGTGCCAGCTCACCCGAATTGTGGGGAGTTCATGAGCAGTTCTTC. The full variable domain, its missing parts supplied by reference TRBV18 and TRBJ2-1, is NAGVMQNPRHLVRRRGQEARLRCSPMKGHSHVYWYRQLPEEGLKFMVYLQKENIIDESGMPKERFSAEFPKEGPSILRIQQVVRGDSAAYFCASSPELWGVHEQFFGPGTRLTVL.

CDR3 region: CASSSLGTSSTDTQYF. CDR3 DNA sequence: TGTGCCAGCAGCTCACTCGGGACTTCCAGCACAGATACGCAGTATTTT. V usage is TRBV7-9 and J usage is TRBJ2-3; weak D call: TRBD2 (6 bases). V gave up 4 bases and J gave up 0 bases, with 14 bases separating them. The CDR3 totals 16 residues. The V gene's germline CDR1 is SEHNR and CDR2 FQNEAQ (reference sequence).

This chain uses TRBV27 with TRBJ1-1; D not certain. The germline CDR1 and CDR2 sequences are MNHEY and SMNVEV (reference sequence). Trimming cost V 9 bases and J 10 bases, with 30 bases left between them. There are 16 residues in the CDR3. CDR3 region: CASSASRARAGAGAFF. CDR3 in DNA: TGTGCCAGTTCAGCCTCCCGGGCTCGGGCAGGCGCAGGAGCTTTCTTT.

This clone came up a few times. The chain recombines TRBV19 with TRBJ1-5, with TRBD1 matching 10 bases. The CDR3 covers 15 residues. Germline CDR1 LNHDA, CDR2 SQIVND (reference sequence). V was clipped by 3 bases and J by 5 bases; unmatched bases: 4. The CDR3 spells CASSIGQGVYQPQHF. CDR3 DNA sequence: TGTGCCAGTAGTATCGGACAGGGGGTTTATCAGCCCCAGCATTTT.

This chain joins TRBV6-6 and TRBJ2-1; tentative D call: TRBD1 (6 bases). This CDR3 spans 14 amino acids. CDR1 is MNHNY, CDR2 SVGAGI, per germline (reference sequence). V lost 6 bases, J lost 8 bases, and 17 bases lay in between. CDR3 DNA: TGTGCCAGCAGCCTCAACGACAGGTTACATGAGCAGTTCTTC. Its protein is CASSLNDRLHEQFF.